This TCR beta chain stems from a study of blood T cell repertoires in COVID-19. In the study overall: From the United States, Italy and Spain came samples of acute and convalescent COVID-19.

The protocol was immunoSEQ multiplex PCR, while the TCRdb copy is restricted to in-frame clones and leaves out a portion. This sample yields a few hundred thousand clones, of which over 80% are seen a single time; about 4.9% belongs to the top ten. The CDR3 length is 15 residues. The V and J ends lost 0 bases and 0 bases respectively, with 9 bases between them. CDR1 and CDR2 (germline): SGHRS, YFSETQ. Sequenced input: PBMCs or T cells enriched from blood (not recorded which). The origin of this receptor is a woman in her forties or fifties who had recovered from COVID-19. The chain links TRBV5-1 to TRBJ1-1; tentatively, D is TRBD1 (6 bases). This CDR3 reads CASSLGTALNTEAFF. CDR3 nucleotides: TGCGCCAGCAGCTTGGGGACAGCCCTGAACACTGAAGCTTTCTTT.